Sequencing of this T cell receptor beta chain was carried out in a study of blood T cell repertoires in COVID-19. Original processing notes: Amplification of reference gene primers provided the estimated nucleated cell counts. Produced via immunoSEQ multiplex PCR; TCRdb's table is partial and in-frame only. V, J and clone size reflect that table, while D and trimming were determined from the DNA. This sample has roughly 100,000 clones; approximately 80% occur once, and the top ten carry 4.5% to 5.5%. This TCR was sampled from a man aged 60 to 75 with acute or convalescent COVID-19. Material for sequencing was peripheral blood.

Here the CDR3 reads CASSRTKGTAGAYEQYF. The CDR3 nucleotides are TGTGCCAGCAGCCGAACTAAGGGAACCGCAGGGGCCTACGAGCAGTACTTC. The chain employs TRBV11-2 and TRBJ2-7, with a possible D match to TRBD1 (6 bases). V lost 5 bases, J lost 2 bases, and 22 bases lay in between. This CDR3 is built from 17 residues. Germline CDR1 SGHAT, CDR2 FQNNGV.